The clone carrying this TCR beta chain was counted between two and nine times. Its antigen is not identified. After 5'RACE with constant-segment primers, TCR alpha and TCR beta cDNA libraries carrying sample barcodes and UMIs were obtained. From the 5' RACE reads, TCRdb called clonotypes with MiXCR, one entry per CDR3 protein. The profile shows a few hundred thousand distinct CDR3 sequences, 20% to 25% of them singletons. The source of the sample is a study of T-cell memory formation after mild COVID-19. Study information: In these data, TCR clusters were largely donor specific. Study-wide findings and caveats: Clones that contracted from day 15 to 85 were balanced CD4/CD8, while later expanders leaned CD4+. Mainly CM and EM harbored the contracting CD4+ clones; mainly EMRA harbored the CD8+ ones.

Germline V gene lookup returns CDR1 MNHEY and CDR2 SVGAGI. Trimming cost V 6 bases and J 0 bases, with 12 bases left between them. The CDR3 loop spans 14 amino acids. The chain couples TRBV6-5 to TRBJ2-7; TRBD2 might be the D (5 bases). The origin of this receptor is an adult woman who had mild COVID-19 (a few samples of this study predate the infection). Cell type and time point are not known. Sequencing input: PBMCs or a T cell subset sorted from them (not recorded which). CDR3 in amino acids: CASSEKRSSYEQYF. CDR3 coding DNA: TGTGCCAGCAGCGAGAAGCGGAGCTCCTACGAGCAGTACTTC.